The clone carrying this T cell receptor beta chain has at least ten counts. Its specificity is not known. The sample belongs to a study of T-cell reconstitution after alpha-beta-depleted transplantation in children. Study-level results: Expanded graft clones numbering several hundred reportedly gave rise to alpha-beta T cells about two months after transplant. The authors attributed T-cell counts and diversity one year after transplant mostly to newly produced T cells. High day-60 TCRbeta diversity in some patients came from surviving recipient T cells and thymic progenitors.

TCRbeta library preparation incorporated unique molecular identifiers. A single record per CDR3 protein comes from TCRdb applying MiXCR to the PCR reads. The data show about 600,000 distinct CDR3 sequences, 13% seen once. V lost 6 bases, J lost 6 bases, and 24 bases lay in between. The CDR3 covers 17 residues. This sequence was found in a male patient younger than 18 who had a stem cell transplant for acute myeloid leukemia, so the T cells may come from the graft donor. V and J are TRBV12-3 or TRBV12-4 and TRBJ2-4, with D possibly TRBD2 on 6 matching bases. The material was PBMCs, mostly from graft donor cells, obtained 360 days after TCRalphabeta/CD19-depleted stem cell transplant. The CDR3 bases are TGTGCCAGCAGGGTCGTGGAGGGGCAGGCCTTAACAAACATTCAGTACTTC. It specifies CASRVVEGQALTNIQYF.